These 5 T cell receptor beta chains were sequenced from one sample in a study of Ad26.COV2.S vaccination and SARS-CoV-2 variants. Produced via immunoSEQ multiplex PCR; TCRdb's table is partial and in-frame only. The repertoire includes approximately 300,000 clones, 70% to 90% of them detected once, and 1.5% to 2.5% sits in the top ten. The treatment here: about 20 received Ad26.COV2.S at low or high dose, single or two shots; roughly 5 received placebo; per-sample allocation not given. On day 63 after the first injection, vaccine and placebo recipients gave samples. The sample here was peripheral blood, taken in a trial of Ad26.COV2.S vaccine versus placebo. The receptors derive from a person between 18 and 65 years old who received the Ad26.COV2.S COVID-19 vaccine or a placebo.

The chain recombines TRBV12-5 with TRBJ2-1, with D perhaps being TRBD1 or TRBD2 (5 bases each). V gave up 6 bases and J gave up 0 bases, with 18 bases separating them. The CDR3 has 17 residues. The V gene's germline CDR1 is LGHNT and CDR2 FRNRAP. In DNA form, the CDR3 reads TGTGCTAGTGGGGACCGACCGGGACCCTTCTCCTACAATGAGCAGTTCTTC. It encodes CASGDRPGPFSYNEQFF.

This sequence joins TRBV19 and TRBJ1-3; no clear D gene. V lost 7 bases and J lost 0, with 10 bases in between. Germline CDR1 reads LNHDA; CDR2 reads SQIVND (reference sequence). The CDR3 runs 14 residues. The CDR3 here is CASTGLSSGNTIYF. CDR3 DNA: TGTGCCAGTACAGGACTGAGCTCTGGAAACACCATATATTTT.

A word on this clone: The junction departs from germline at one end; a sequencing error may be responsible. V is TRBV4-1 and J is TRBJ1-3, with D uncertain. Looked up from germline, CDR1 is MGHRA and CDR2 is YSYEKL. The CDR3 loop spans 14 amino acids. CDR3 in amino acids: CASSPPWAAKSMYF. CDR3 in DNA: TGCGCCAGCAGCCCCCCATGGGCGGCAAAATCCATGTATTTT.

J is TRBJ1-1 and V is TRBV19; D may be TRBD1 (5 bases). The germline CDR1 and CDR2 sequences are LNHDA and SQIVND (reference sequence). This CDR3 comprises 15 residues. V shed 1 base and J shed 0 bases, with 9 bases lying between them. This chain's CDR3 is CASSIGTGMNTEAFF. The CDR3 bases are TGTGCCAGTAGTATAGGAACAGGTATGAACACTGAAGCTTTCTTT.

This clone showed up just a few times. As DNA, the CDR3 is TGTGCCAGCAGCCTCTCCCCCGCCTACGAGCAGTACTTC. Its protein product is CASSLSPAYEQYF. The chain joins TRBV6-5 to TRBJ2-7; D gene unclear. CDR1 is MNHEY and CDR2 is SVGAGI in the germline V gene. V gave up 6 bases and J gave up 2 bases, with 11 bases separating them. The CDR3 totals 13 residues.